This TCR beta chain was captured by sequencing in a study of CD8 T cells in ankylosing spondylitis. TCRdb reanalysed the 5' RACE reads using MiXCR and keeps one entry per CDR3 protein. The data show about 130,000 distinct CDR3 sequences, about a tenth seen once. The germline V gene has CDR1 MNHEY and CDR2 SMNVEV (reference sequence). The length of the CDR3 is 14 residues. V was shortened by 5 bases and J by 2 bases, with 10 bases between the two germline ends. This clonotype was seen at least ten times. The V call is TRBV27, the J call TRBJ1-5; D not certain. The sequence was obtained from a male donor with ankylosing spondylitis or in good health (not recorded which). Sequenced sample: blood, either unsorted or a sorted T cell fraction (not recorded which). In nucleotides, the CDR3 is TGTGCCAGCAGTCCCCTTGGGGGCAATCAGCCCCAGCATTTT. Amino acids: CASSPLGGNQPQHF.